What follows is one TCR beta chain and its context. This clone was counted once. No antigen is known for it. No base-level quality is on record; no much larger clone is a single base apart. CDR3 length: 15 amino acids, cysteine to phenylalanine. Of all the DNA, just the CDR3 is kept, 45 bases in frame from base 1. Trimming removed 0 bases from V and 7 bases from J, leaving 13 bases between the germline ends. The germline V gene supplies CDR1 MNHNS and CDR2 SASEGT. The library was generated by the immunoSEQ multiplex PCR assay. For the multiplex PCR, a mixture combining 60 forward primers for TCR Vbeta segments and 13 reverse primers for TCR Jbeta segments was used. The CDR3 region of rearranged TCR beta genes was amplified from genomic DNA with a multiplex PCR assay. Amplified TCR beta libraries were sequenced as 87-base-pair reads on the Illumina HiSeq System. Concerning the study's data processing: A later analysis tallied about 77 million unique TCR beta chains across the 700 or so repertoires, and approximately 11 million of those chains were shared by two or more donors. Raw reads were error-corrected and collapsed into unique sequences by a nearest-neighbor algorithm in which closely related sequences were merged to remove PCR and sequencing errors. CDR3 sequences were aligned to IMGT reference sequences to assign V, D and J gene segments. For a sequence to be retained, a match of at least six nucleotides to both a V gene segment and a J gene segment was required. Rearrangements were classified as productive when the CDR3 lacked stop codons and remained in frame with V and J, and all other rearrangements were classified as non-productive. Following IMGT convention, CDR3 was defined as the stretch from the second conserved V-encoded cysteine up to the conserved J-encoded phenylalanine. In an earlier analysis of just under 600 of the donors, sequences lacking an unambiguous match to a single V gene segment were excluded. In an earlier analysis of about 590 of the donors, a V segment was called functional when productive rearrangements were above 56.7%, and segregating when the standard deviation between donors exceeded 5%. A statistical classification framework was built for diagnosing cytomegalovirus status from the catalog of TCR beta chain sequences. In a later analysis, V and J genes were assigned by comparing TCR nucleotide sequences against IMGT/GENE-DB human TR gene sequences. Using the TCRdist pipeline, a later analysis assigned CDR3 sequences along with most-parsimonious VDJ recombination scenarios. A later analysis defined each TCR beta chain by its CDR3 amino acid sequence plus V-gene family, and excluded reads lacking a unique V-gene family. In a later analysis, 450 to 600 highly shared, low-generation-probability nucleotide sequences were removed to address suspected cross-contamination and a sequencing artifact. In a later analysis, a clonal expansion index for each public chain was calculated from normalized within-repertoire ranks of inferred template counts. Generation probabilities in a later analysis came from a VDJ recombination model fitted to out-of-frame rearrangements, and those results were checked against IGoR. A later analysis scored TCR-TCR, TCR-HLA and TCR-CMV co-occurrence with hypergeometric tests, applying a repertoire-size bias correction to TCR pairs. To estimate false discovery rates, a later analysis permuted the HLA or CMV assignments 20 times. In a later analysis, co-occurring TCRs were grouped using DBSCAN, with TCRdist sequence similarity added in when clustering inside HLA-allele-positive subsets. Co-occurrence clustering excluded repertoires with fewer than 30,000 or more than 120,000 public chains, plus five with anomalous nucleotide sharing. TCRdb obtained this table from immuneACCESS and retained in-frame rearrangements with V and J assigned. These tables miss some clones; where compared with another copy, unresolved V genes account for less than half of the shortfall, and the remainder is unexplained. For V, J and clone size, that table is used; D and trimming come from the DNA. Within this sample are 80,000 to 95,000 clones, with roughly 63% of them counted one time only. 6% to 6.5% of the sample comes from the top ten.

The cohort comprised hundreds of healthy bone marrow donors. At the time of sampling, all cohort members were nominally healthy, though unrecorded immune exposures were likely present. The donor was CMV seronegative and belonged to the group of over 300 seronegative cohort members. Each donor provided a peripheral blood sample, and peripheral blood mononuclear cells were used for TCR beta sequencing. The Qiagen DNeasy Blood Extraction Kit was used to extract genomic DNA from the blood cell samples. These data are taken from a study of cytomegalovirus exposure and HLA in healthy donors (dated by TCRdb to between 2016 and 2019). Context from the whole study: An earlier analysis of 587 of the donors reported roughly 300 Gb of sequence data and 117 million unique TCR beta sequences obtained from roughly 180 million T cells. All discovery cohort repertoires had been generated on a single sequencing platform. The aim of the study was to test whether cataloging public T cell receptors could identify signatures of past pathogen exposure. An earlier analysis of roughly 600 of the donors used high-throughput TCR beta sequencing to judge whether each TCR beta V gene segment behaved as functional or pseudogenic. Both class I and class II loci were covered by HLA typing, at four-digit resolution. In a later genetic analysis, genome-wide SNP genotypes for about three fifths of the roughly 670 donors were used, and that subset was treated as a discovery cohort. The T cell repertoires of under 700 subjects were profiled by immunosequencing and related to cytomegalovirus serostatus. To study patterns of TCR occurrence, a later analysis re-analyzed previously published TCR beta repertoires from around 660 donors and added high-resolution HLA genotyping. Typing coverage differed by locus: A, B, C, DRB1 and DQB1 were typed in about 620-640 donors, DQA1 in approximately 520, DPA1 in approximately 600, and DPB1 in approximately 450. Donor age, sex, ethnicity and CMV serostatus were collected together with the repertoire data. The study combined high-throughput TCR immunosequencing, statistical association of individual TCRs with disease status, and machine learning to predict cytomegalovirus infection status. An early release covering roughly 600 HLA-typed donors comprised 250 to 350 gigabases of sequencing data and around 85 million unique TCR sequences. Among a few hundred genotyped donors of the cohort, an average of 235,054 unique TCR beta nucleotide sequences were sequenced per donor, 15% to 20% of them non-productive. Because of strong linkage in the cohort, five DR-DQ haplotypes were treated as single units for association and clustering. Along with the approximately 700-subject first cohort, a separate validation cohort of over a hundred different subjects was used. Rather than drawing on any new phenotypic data, the later analysis identified candidate immune exposures from TCR beta sequences and the way those sequences occurred across donors. Of the roughly 430 genotyped donors, over 65% fell in the genetic ancestry cluster associated with self-reported Caucasian donors. Study-wide conclusions, independent of this receptor: Broadly in line with IMGT annotations, most TCR beta V segments showed up in productive rearrangements about 90% or about 30% of the time in an earlier analysis of roughly 590 of the donors. Correlated functional status among segregating V segments might reflect linkage disequilibrium, but an unknown experimental factor could not be ruled out. A later analysis associated about 18,000 TCR beta sequences with specific HLA alleles at a false discovery rate of 0.05. Most TCR sequences were observed very rarely across donors, whereas some public TCRs were present in many individuals. According to the authors, the approach could potentially be generalized to other disease states and immunological phenotypes. In a later analysis, several top co-occurrence clusters were reported to appear linked to parvovirus B19, influenza, CMV and Epstein-Barr virus. Sequencing depth was assumed to be roughly uniform across donors in the presence/absence analyses, though that assumption may not hold. In a later analysis, HLA-associated TCR beta chains were found to be more clonally expanded and to have lower generation probabilities than equally common non-associated chains. For the cohort, immune exposure information was limited to CMV serostatus. Some IMGT-functional V segments, including TRBV6-2 and TRBV6-3, could not be distinguished by the 87-base-pair reads and were therefore excluded. An association between a missense DCLRE1C variant and V-gene and J-gene trimming of TCR beta chains was found in a later genetic analysis and replicated in an independent cohort. Compared with the roughly 700-donor mean, donors in an Asian-associated ancestry cluster had fewer N-insertions in productive TCRs, according to a later genetic analysis. Because some donors lacked HLA typing at each locus, the association tests relied only on the typed subset. Cytomegalovirus status was reported to be diagnosed by the classifier with high specificity and sensitivity in both the original and validation cohorts. A cluster of highly shared sequence variants was judged likely to be a technical artifact of the sequencing pipeline. The study listed approximately 150 TCR beta chains as associated with cytomegalovirus. Strong co-occurrence of HLA alleles, especially DR and DQ, made assigning TCR associations to individual alleles difficult. A few of the identified cytomegalovirus-associated TCR beta chains were confirmed in vitro to be specific for cytomegalovirus antigens. A further reported finding was that TCR beta sequences accurately predicted the HLA-A and HLA-B alleles for most subjects in the first cohort. Most CMV-associated TCR beta chains appeared to be HLA-restricted in a later analysis, and the HLA associations seemed to be driven largely by CMV exposure. Approximately 16 rarely observed V segments, including chromosome 9 orphons, were excluded from the earlier analysis of some 590 of the donors because counts were too low. In this cohort, only TCR beta chains were sequenced, and detectable features were limited by the absence of alpha or paired-chain data. In a later analysis, the rate of TCR association differed among HLA loci, with DRB1 alleles having the most associated TCRs and HLA-C alleles having the fewest.

The sequence is built from TRBV6-1 and TRBJ1-3; the D gene assignment is ambiguous. The source material was PBMCs. This clonotype was sampled from a woman aged 25-40 years in good health and CMV-seronegative. The sequence in DNA is TGTGCCAGCAGTGAAGCGCCCAGGTCGAGTAACACCATATATTTT. It specifies CASSEAPRSSNTIYF.